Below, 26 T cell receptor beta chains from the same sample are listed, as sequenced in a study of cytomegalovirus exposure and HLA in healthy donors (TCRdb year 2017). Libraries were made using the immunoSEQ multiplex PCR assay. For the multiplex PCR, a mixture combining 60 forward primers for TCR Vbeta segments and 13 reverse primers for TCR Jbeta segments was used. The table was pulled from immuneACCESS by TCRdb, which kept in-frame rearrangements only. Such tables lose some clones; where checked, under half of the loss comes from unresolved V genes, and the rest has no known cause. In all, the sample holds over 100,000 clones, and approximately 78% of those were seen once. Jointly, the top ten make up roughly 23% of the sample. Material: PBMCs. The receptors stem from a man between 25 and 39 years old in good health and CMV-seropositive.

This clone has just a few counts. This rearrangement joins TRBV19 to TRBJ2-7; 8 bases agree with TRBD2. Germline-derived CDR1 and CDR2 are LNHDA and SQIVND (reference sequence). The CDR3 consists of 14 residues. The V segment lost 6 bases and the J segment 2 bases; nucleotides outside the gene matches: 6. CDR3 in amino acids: CASSETGGAYEQYF. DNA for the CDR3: TGTGCCAGTAGCGAGACCGGGGGGGCCTACGAGCAGTACTTC.

CDR3 sequence: CASSLGVAVSYEQYF. CDR3 nucleotides: TGTGCCAGCAGCTTAGGAGTAGCGGTGTCCTACGAGCAGTACTTC. This rearrangement joins TRBV7-9 to TRBJ2-7, with D possibly matching TRBD2 (6 bases). Germline V gives CDR1 SEHNR, CDR2 FQNEAQ (reference sequence). With 1 base removed from V and 1 base from J, the gap between germline ends came to 11 bases. The CDR3 extends over 15 amino acids. Full variable domain (remainder filled in from reference TRBV7-9 and TRBJ2-7): DTGVSQNPRHKITKRGQNVTFRCDPISEHNRLYWYRQTLGQGPEFLTYFQNEAQLEKSRLLSDRFSAERPKGSFSTLEIQRTEQGDSAMYLCASSLGVAVSYEQYFGPGTRLTVT.

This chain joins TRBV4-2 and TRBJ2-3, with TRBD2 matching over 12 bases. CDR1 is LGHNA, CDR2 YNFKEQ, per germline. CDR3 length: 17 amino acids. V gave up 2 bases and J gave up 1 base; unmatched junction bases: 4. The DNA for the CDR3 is TGTGCCAGCAGCCAACTCCTAGCGGGGGGGGGCACAGATACGCAGTATTTT. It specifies CASSQLLAGGGTDTQYF.

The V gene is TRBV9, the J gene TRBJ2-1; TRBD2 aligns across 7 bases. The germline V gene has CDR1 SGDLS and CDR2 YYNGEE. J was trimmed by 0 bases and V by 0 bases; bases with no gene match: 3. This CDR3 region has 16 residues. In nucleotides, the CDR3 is TGTGCCAGCAGCGTAGACGGCGGGAGCTCCTACAATGAGCAGTTCTTC. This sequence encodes CASSVDGGSSYNEQFF. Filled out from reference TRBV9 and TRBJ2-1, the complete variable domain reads DSGVTQTPKHLITATGQRVTLRCSPRSGDLSVYWYQQSLDQGLQFLIQYYNGEERAKGNILERFSAQQFPDLHSELNLSSLELGDSALYFCASSVDGGSSYNEQFFGPGTRLTVL.

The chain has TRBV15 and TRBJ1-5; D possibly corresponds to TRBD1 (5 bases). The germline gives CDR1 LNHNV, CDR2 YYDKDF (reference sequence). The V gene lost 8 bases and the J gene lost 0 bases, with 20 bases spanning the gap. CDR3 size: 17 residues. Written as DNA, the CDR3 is TGTGCCACCGGTGTGGGGAGGGGAGGGTATAGCAATCAGCCCCAGCATTTT. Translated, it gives CATGVGRGGYSNQPQHF.

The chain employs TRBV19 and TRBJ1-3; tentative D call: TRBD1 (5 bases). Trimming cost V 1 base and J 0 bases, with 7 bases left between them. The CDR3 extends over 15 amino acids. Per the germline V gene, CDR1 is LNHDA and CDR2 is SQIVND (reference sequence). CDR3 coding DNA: TGTGCCAGTAGTATAGGACAGCTCTCTGGAAACACCATATATTTT. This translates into CASSIGQLSGNTIYF.

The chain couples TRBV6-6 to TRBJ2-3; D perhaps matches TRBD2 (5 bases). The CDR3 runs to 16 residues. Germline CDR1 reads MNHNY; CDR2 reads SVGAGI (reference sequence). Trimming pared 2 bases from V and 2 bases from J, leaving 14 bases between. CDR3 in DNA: TGTGCCAGCAGTTACGCTAGCTCAAGCCCCACAGATACGCAGTATTTT. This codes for CASSYASSSPTDTQYF.

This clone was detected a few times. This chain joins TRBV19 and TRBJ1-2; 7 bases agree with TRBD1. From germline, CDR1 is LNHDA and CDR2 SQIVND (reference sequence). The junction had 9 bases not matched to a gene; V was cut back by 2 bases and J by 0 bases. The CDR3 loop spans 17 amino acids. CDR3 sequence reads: CASSIPDRTPSNYGYTF. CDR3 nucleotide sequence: TGTGCCAGTAGTATACCGGACAGGACTCCATCTAACTATGGCTACACCTTC.

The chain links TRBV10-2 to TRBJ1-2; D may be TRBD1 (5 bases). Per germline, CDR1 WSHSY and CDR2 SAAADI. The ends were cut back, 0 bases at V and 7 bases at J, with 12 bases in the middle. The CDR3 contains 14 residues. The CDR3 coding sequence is TGCGCCAGCAGTGAGTCCGTGGCAGGGCCTGGCTACACCTTC. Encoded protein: CASSESVAGPGYTF.

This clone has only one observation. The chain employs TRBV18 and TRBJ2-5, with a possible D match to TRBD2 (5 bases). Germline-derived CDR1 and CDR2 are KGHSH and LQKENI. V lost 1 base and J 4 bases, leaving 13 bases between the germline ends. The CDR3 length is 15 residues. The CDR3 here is CASSPRRGFTETQYF. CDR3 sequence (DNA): TGTGCCAGCTCACCACGGAGAGGGTTTACAGAGACCCAGTACTTC.

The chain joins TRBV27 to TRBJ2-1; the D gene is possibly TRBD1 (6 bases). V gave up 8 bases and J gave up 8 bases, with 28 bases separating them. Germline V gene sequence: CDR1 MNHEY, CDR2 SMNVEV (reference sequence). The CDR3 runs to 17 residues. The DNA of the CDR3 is TGTGCCAGCGATACAGGGACCCCCGCCCGGCACACCGATGAGCAGTTCTTC. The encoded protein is CASDTGTPARHTDEQFF.

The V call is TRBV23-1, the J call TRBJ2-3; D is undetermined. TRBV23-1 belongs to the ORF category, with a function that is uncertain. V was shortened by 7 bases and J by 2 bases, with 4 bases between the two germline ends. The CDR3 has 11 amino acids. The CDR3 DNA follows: TGCGCCAGCAACACCACAGATACGCAGTATTTT. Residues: CASNTTDTQYF.

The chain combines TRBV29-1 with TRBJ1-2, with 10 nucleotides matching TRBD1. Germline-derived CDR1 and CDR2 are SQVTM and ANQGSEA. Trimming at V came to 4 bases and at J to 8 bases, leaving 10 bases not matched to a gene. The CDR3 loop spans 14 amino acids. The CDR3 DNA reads TGCAGCGTTGGGGACAGGGGTACTCGGTTGGGCTACACCTTC. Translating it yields CSVGDRGTRLGYTF.

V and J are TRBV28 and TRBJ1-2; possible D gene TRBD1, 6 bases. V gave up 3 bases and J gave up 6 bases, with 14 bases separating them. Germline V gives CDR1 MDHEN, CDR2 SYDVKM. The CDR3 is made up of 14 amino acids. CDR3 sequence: CASSLMDRPDGYTF. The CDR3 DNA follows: TGTGCCAGCAGTTTGATGGACAGACCCGATGGCTACACCTTC.

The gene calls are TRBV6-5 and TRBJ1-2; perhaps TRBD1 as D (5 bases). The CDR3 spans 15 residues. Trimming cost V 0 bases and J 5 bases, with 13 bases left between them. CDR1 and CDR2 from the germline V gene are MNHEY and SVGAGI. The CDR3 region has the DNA TGTGCCAGCAGTTACTCGCTGCAGGGTTATTATGGCTACACCTTC. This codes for CASSYSLQGYYGYTF.

This CDR3 reads CASSRKGVSYNSPLHF. Written as DNA, the CDR3 is TGTGCCAGCAGCCGGAAGGGGGTCTCCTATAATTCACCCCTCCACTTT. The rearrangement uses TRBV27 and TRBJ1-6, with D possibly TRBD1 on 6 matching bases. V was trimmed by 6 bases and J by 0 bases, leaving 12 bases between them. The CDR3 is 16 residues long. Germline V gives CDR1 MNHEY, CDR2 SMNVEV (reference sequence).

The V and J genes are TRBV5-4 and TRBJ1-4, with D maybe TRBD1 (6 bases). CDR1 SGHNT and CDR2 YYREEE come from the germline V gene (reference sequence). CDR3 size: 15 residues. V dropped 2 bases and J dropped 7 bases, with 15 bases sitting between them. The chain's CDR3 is CASSLEGTRPEKLFF. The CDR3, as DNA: TGTGCCAGCAGCTTAGAGGGGACACGGCCTGAAAAACTGTTTTTT.

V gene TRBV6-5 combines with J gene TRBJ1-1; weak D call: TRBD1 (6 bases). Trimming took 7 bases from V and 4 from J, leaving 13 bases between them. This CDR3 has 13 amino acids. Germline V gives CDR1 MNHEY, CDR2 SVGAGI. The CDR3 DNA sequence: TGTGCCAGCAAGCCGCGGACAGCCACTGAAGCTTTCTTT. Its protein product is CASKPRTATEAFF.

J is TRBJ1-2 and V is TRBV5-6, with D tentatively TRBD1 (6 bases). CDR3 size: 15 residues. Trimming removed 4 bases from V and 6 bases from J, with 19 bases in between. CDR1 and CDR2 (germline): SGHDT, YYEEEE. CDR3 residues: CASSRNPRGGDGYTF. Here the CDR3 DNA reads TGTGCCAGCAGCCGTAACCCGAGGGGGGGCGATGGCTACACCTTC.

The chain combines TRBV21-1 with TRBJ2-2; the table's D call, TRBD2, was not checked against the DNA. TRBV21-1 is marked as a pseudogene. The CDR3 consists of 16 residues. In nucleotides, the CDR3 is TGTGCCAGCAGCAAGTACAGCGGGGACGACACCGGGGAGCTGTTTTTT. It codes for CASSKYSGDDTGELFF.

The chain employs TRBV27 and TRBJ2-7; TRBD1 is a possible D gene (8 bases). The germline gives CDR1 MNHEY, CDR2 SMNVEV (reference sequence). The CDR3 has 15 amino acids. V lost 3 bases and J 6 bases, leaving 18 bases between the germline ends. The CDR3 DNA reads TGTGCCAGCAGTTTGTGGACAGGGTCGGGAGGCGAGCAGTACTTC. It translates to CASSLWTGSGGEQYF.

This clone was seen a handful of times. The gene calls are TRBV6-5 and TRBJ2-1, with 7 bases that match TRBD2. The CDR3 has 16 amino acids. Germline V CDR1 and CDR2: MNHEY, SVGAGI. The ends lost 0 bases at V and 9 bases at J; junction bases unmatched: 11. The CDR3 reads CASSYSILAGVGEQFF. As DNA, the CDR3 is TGTGCCAGCAGTTACTCGATACTGGCGGGAGTGGGTGAGCAGTTCTTC.

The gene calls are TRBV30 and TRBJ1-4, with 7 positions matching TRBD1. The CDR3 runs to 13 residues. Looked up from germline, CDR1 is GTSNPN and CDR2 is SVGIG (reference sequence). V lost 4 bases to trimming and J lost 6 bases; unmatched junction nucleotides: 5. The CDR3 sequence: CAWTGQVHEKLFF. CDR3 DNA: TGTGCCTGGACCGGACAGGTACATGAAAAACTGTTTTTT.

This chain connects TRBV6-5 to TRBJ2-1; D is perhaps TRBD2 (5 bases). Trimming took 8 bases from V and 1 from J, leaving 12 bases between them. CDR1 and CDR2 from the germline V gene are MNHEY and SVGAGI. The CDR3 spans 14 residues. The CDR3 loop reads CASFEGVSYNEQFF. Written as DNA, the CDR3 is TGTGCCAGCTTCGAGGGAGTGTCCTACAATGAGCAGTTCTTC.

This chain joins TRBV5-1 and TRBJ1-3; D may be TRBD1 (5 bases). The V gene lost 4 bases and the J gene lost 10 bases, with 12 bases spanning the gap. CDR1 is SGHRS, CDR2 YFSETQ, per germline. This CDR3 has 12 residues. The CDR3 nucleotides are TGCGCCAGCAGCCAAACGGGGGGAACCATATATTTT. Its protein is CASSQTGGTIYF.

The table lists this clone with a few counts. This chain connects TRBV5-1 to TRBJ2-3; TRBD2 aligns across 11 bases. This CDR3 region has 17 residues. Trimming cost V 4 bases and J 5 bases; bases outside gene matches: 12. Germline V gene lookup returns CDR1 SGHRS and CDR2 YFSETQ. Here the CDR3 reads CASSRSGRGRGEDTQYF. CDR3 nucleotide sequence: TGCGCCAGCAGCCGTAGCGGGAGGGGCCGAGGGGAAGATACGCAGTATTTT.